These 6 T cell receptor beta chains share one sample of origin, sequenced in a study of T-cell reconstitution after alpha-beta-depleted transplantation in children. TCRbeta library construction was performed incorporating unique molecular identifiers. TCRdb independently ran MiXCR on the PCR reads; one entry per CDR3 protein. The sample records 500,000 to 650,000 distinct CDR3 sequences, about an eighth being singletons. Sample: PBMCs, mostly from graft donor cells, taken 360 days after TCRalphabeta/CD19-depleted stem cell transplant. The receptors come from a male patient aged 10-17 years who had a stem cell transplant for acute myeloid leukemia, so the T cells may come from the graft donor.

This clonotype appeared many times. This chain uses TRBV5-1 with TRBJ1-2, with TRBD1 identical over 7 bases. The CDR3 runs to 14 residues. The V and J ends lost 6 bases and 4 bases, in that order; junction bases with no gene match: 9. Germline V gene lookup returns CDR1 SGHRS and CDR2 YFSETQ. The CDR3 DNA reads TGCGCCAGCAACAGGGGACCTCGGGGCTATGGCTACACCTTC. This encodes CASNRGPRGYGYTF.

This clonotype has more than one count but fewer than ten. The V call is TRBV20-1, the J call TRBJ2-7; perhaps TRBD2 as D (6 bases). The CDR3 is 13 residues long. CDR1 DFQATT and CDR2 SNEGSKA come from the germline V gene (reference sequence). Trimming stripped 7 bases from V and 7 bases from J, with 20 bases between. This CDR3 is CSGGTGGVGEQYF. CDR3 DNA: TGCAGTGGCGGGACCGGCGGAGTGGGGGAGCAGTACTTC.

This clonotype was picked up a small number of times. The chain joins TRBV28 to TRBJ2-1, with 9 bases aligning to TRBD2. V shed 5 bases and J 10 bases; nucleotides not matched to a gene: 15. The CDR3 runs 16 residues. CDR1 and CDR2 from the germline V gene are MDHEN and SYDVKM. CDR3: CASSPRVAGVVREQFF. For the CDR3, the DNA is TGTGCCAGCAGTCCCCGGGTAGCGGGAGTGGTAAGAGAGCAGTTCTTC.

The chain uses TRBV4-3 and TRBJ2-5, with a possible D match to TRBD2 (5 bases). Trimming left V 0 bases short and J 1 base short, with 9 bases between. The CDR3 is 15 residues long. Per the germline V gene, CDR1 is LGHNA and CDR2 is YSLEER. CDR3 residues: CASSQDRRAQETQYF. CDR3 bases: TGCGCCAGCAGCCAAGATCGGCGGGCCCAAGAGACCCAGTACTTC.

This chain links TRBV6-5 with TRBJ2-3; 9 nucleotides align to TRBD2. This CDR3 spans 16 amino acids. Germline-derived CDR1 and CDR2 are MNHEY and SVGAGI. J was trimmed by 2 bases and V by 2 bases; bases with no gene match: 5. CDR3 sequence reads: CASSYLLAGTTDTQYF. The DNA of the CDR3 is TGTGCCAGCAGTTACCTCCTAGCGGGAACCACAGATACGCAGTATTTT.

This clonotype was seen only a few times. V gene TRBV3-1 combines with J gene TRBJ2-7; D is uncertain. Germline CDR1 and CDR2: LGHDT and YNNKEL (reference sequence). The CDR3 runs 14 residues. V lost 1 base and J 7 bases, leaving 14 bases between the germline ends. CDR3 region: CASSQAGQTLEQYF. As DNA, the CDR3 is TGTGCCAGCAGCCAAGCGGGCCAGACTTTGGAGCAGTACTTC.